These 23 T cell receptor beta chains came from one sample sequenced in a study of cytomegalovirus exposure and HLA in healthy donors (dated by TCRdb to the late 2010s). To prepare the library, the immunoSEQ multiplex PCR assay was applied. A mixture of 60 forward primers for TCR Vbeta segments and 13 reverse primers for TCR Jbeta segments was used in the multiplex PCR. As stored in TCRdb, this immuneACCESS dataset retains in-frame rearrangements with V and J assigned. A fraction of the clones does not appear; measured against another copy, unresolved V genes explain less than half of the discrepancy, and the remainder lacks a known reason. For this sample the table gives more than 140,000 clones, of which 50% to 75% were detected only once. The ten biggest clones cover around 2.9% of the sample. The sequenced sample consisted of PBMCs. These receptors all come from a woman aged 30 to 39 in good health and CMV-seropositive.

The genes are TRBV5-6 and TRBJ1-2; possible D gene TRBD1, 6 bases. Germline V gene data show CDR1 as SGHDT and CDR2 as YYEEEE. With 4 bases removed from V and 6 bases from J, the gap between germline ends came to 13 bases. The CDR3 extends over 13 amino acids. CDR3 sequence reads: CASSNRAGDGYTF. The CDR3 bases are TGTGCCAGCAGCAACAGGGCTGGGGATGGCTACACCTTC. Full variable domain (missing parts from reference TRBV5-6 and TRBJ1-2): DAGVTQSPTHLIKTRGQQVTLRCSPKSGHDTVSWYQQALGQGPQFIFQYYEEEERQRGNFPDRFSGHQFPNYSSELNVNALLLGDSALYLCASSNRAGDGYTFGSGTRLTVV.

This clone has only a few counts. The V gene is TRBV18, the J gene TRBJ2-1; 8 positions match TRBD2. With 2 bases clipped from V and 7 bases from J, the junction kept 4 bases outside the gene matches. Germline V gene lookup returns CDR1 KGHSH and CDR2 LQKENI. This CDR3 comprises 14 residues. The CDR3 here is CASSPGLAKNEQFF. Written as DNA, the CDR3 is TGTGCCAGCTCACCAGGACTAGCCAAGAATGAGCAGTTCTTC.

The chain recombines TRBV5-1 with TRBJ1-1, with a weak D call TRBD1 (5 bases). Germline V gives CDR1 SGHRS, CDR2 YFSETQ. The CDR3 is 13 residues long. The V and J ends lost 0 bases and 9 bases respectively, with 12 bases between them. CDR3 protein: CASSLAYRQQAFF. CDR3 nucleotides: TGCGCCAGCAGCTTGGCATACAGGCAGCAAGCTTTCTTT. Supplemented by reference TRBV5-1 and TRBJ1-1, the full variable domain reads KAGVTQTPRYLIKTRGQQVTLSCSPISGHRSVSWYQQTPGQGLQFLFEYFSETQRNKGNFPGRFSGRQFSNSRSEMNVSTLELGDSALYLCASSLAYRQQAFFGQGTRLTVV.

The chain is built from TRBV15 and TRBJ2-7; perhaps TRBD1 as D (6 bases). V lost 5 bases, J lost 3 bases, and 14 bases lay in between. The CDR3 totals 14 residues. CDR1 LNHNV and CDR2 YYDKDF come from the germline V gene (reference sequence). Here the CDR3 reads CATSGNREVYEQYF. CDR3 in DNA: TGTGCCACCAGCGGCAACAGGGAAGTCTACGAGCAGTACTTC.

The chain combines TRBV18 with TRBJ2-2, with TRBD2 identical over 7 bases. Germline CDR1 reads KGHSH; CDR2 reads LQKENI. This CDR3 contains 17 residues. Trimming took 3 bases from V and 0 from J; bases not matched to a gene: 7. In DNA form, the CDR3 reads TGTGCCAGCTCACCCCGGGCTAGCGGCTCGAACACCGGGGAGCTGTTTTTT. It is translated as CASSPRASGSNTGELFF.

CDR3 nucleotide sequence: TGCGCCAGCAGCTTGGAGGGACAGGCGGCGAGGAACGAGCAGTACTTC. This codes for CASSLEGQAARNEQYF. The V and J genes are TRBV5-1 and TRBJ2-7, with 8 positions matching TRBD1. The CDR3 spans 16 residues. Germline assignment: CDR1 SGHRS and CDR2 YFSETQ. V lost 0 bases to trimming and J lost 5 bases; unmatched junction nucleotides: 10.

The CDR3 DNA follows: TGCGCCAGCAGTCACTCCCCAGGGGTAGCCGGGGAGCTGTTTTTT. Encoded protein: CASSHSPGVAGELFF. The J gene is TRBJ2-2, the V gene TRBV5-1; D is possibly TRBD1 (6 bases). CDR3 length: 15 residues. Germline V gene data show CDR1 as SGHRS and CDR2 as YFSETQ. V lost 5 bases and J lost 6, with 17 bases in between.

This sequence joins TRBV18 and TRBJ2-5; TRBD1 matches at 11 bases. TRBJ2-7 explains the end of the DNA better; the J call may be wrong. The CDR3 sequence is 15 residues long. The germline V gene has CDR1 KGHSH and CDR2 LQKENI. In DNA, the CDR3 is TGTGCCAGCTCACCACCCGGGACAGGGGGGTACGAGCAGTACTTC. This codes for CASSPPGTGGYEQYF.

The V gene is TRBV29-1, the J gene TRBJ2-5, with a possible D match to TRBD1 (6 bases). The DNA end is more similar to TRBJ2-7, so the J call may be wrong. The CDR3 consists of 14 residues. Germline-derived CDR1 and CDR2 are SQVTM and ANQGSEA. The CDR3 DNA reads TGCAGCGTGTTACAGGGTCGGAGCTCCTACGAGCAGTACTTC. Protein sequence: CSVLQGRSSYEQYF.

The rearrangement uses TRBV4-1 and TRBJ2-1, with TRBD2 matching over 9 bases. The CDR3 runs 16 residues. J gave up 9 bases and V 1 base, and 10 bases lay outside the gene matches. Looked up from germline, CDR1 is MGHRA and CDR2 is YSYEKL. CDR3 loop: CASSQVGSGSLREQFF. The CDR3 region has the DNA TGCGCCAGCAGCCAAGTTGGTAGCGGGAGCTTACGTGAGCAGTTCTTC.

The rearrangement uses TRBV4-1 and TRBJ1-6; the D is unclear. CDR1 and CDR2 (germline): MGHRA, YSYEKL. The CDR3 sequence is 16 residues long. Trimming cost V 3 bases and J 7 bases, with 16 bases left between them. The CDR3 DNA reads as TGCGCCAGCAGCCACCCGACACGGGAAAGGAATTCACCCCTCCACTTT. Its protein product is CASSHPTRERNSPLHF.

The chain recombines TRBV19 with TRBJ1-3; 7 bases are shared with TRBD1. J lost 3 bases, V lost 6 bases, and 2 bases had no gene match. Germline V CDR1 and CDR2: LNHDA, SQIVND (reference sequence). The CDR3 is 13 residues long. The CDR3: CASSQGVGNTIYF. The CDR3 DNA reads TGTGCCAGTAGCCAGGGGGTTGGAAACACCATATATTTT.

This chain links TRBV4-1 with TRBJ1-3; D perhaps matches TRBD1 (6 bases). Per germline, CDR1 MGHRA and CDR2 YSYEKL. V was pared by 3 bases and J by 2 bases, with 17 bases between. This CDR3 region has 17 residues. DNA for the CDR3: TGCGCCAGCAGCCAGAACAGGGTTAGTAGCCCTGGAAACACCATATATTTT. Protein sequence: CASSQNRVSSPGNTIYF.

In its sample, this clone was seen a few times. The chain joins TRBV11-3 to TRBJ2-2; TRBD1 is a possible D gene (5 bases). Trimming left V 4 bases short and J 2 bases short, with 5 bases between. The germline V gene has CDR1 SGHNT and CDR2 YENEEA. CDR3 length: 13 amino acids. CDR3 loop: CASSWTNTGELFF. CDR3 coding DNA: TGTGCCAGCAGCTGGACAAACACCGGGGAGCTGTTTTTT. Filled out from reference TRBV11-3 and TRBJ2-2, the complete variable domain reads EAGVVQSPRYKIIEKKQPVAFWCNPISGHNTLYWYLQNLGQGPELLIRYENEEAVDDSQLPKDRFSAERLKGVDSTLKIQPAELGDSAVYLCASSWTNTGELFFGEGSRLTVL.

V gene TRBV5-1 combines with J gene TRBJ2-5, with 10 positions matching TRBD1. V gave up 4 bases and J gave up 5 bases; unmatched junction bases: 5. This CDR3 has 14 residues. Germline V lookup: CDR1 SGHRS, CDR2 YFSETQ. In nucleotides, the CDR3 is TGCGCCAGCAGCCTGACAGGGGGCGTCGAGACCCAGTACTTC. Translating it yields CASSLTGGVETQYF.

This clone was seen many times. The V and J genes are TRBV13 and TRBJ1-1; D remains ambiguous. This CDR3 comprises 13 residues. The germline V gene encodes CDR1 PRHDT and CDR2 FYEKMQ (reference sequence). Trimming took 2 bases from V and 3 from J, leaving 7 bases between them. CDR3 nucleotides: TGTGCCAGCAGCTTATCCACGGACACTGAAGCTTTCTTT. It codes for CASSLSTDTEAFF.

There are a few counts of this clone. The chain has TRBV6-5 and TRBJ1-5, with 12 bases that match TRBD1. Germline CDR1 MNHEY, CDR2 SVGAGI. The CDR3 is 15 residues long. Germline trimming cut 5 bases from V and 6 bases from J; bases unmatched to any gene: 5. The CDR3 bases are TGTGCCAGCAGTCACGGGACAGGGGGCGCTCAGCCCCAGCATTTT. Its translation: CASSHGTGGAQPQHF.

The chain uses TRBV9 and TRBJ2-2; D is perhaps TRBD1 (6 bases). CDR3 length equals 16 residues. In germline, CDR1 is SGDLS, CDR2 YYNGEE. The ends were cut back, 3 bases at V and 0 bases at J, with 12 bases in the middle. The CDR3 DNA is TGTGCCAGCAGCGCCGGACAGCTAACGAACACCGGGGAGCTGTTTTTT. It specifies CASSAGQLTNTGELFF. The complete variable domain, with remaining parts taken from reference TRBV9 and TRBJ2-2, reads DSGVTQTPKHLITATGQRVTLRCSPRSGDLSVYWYQQSLDQGLQFLIQYYNGEERAKGNILERFSAQQFPDLHSELNLSSLELGDSALYFCASSAGQLTNTGELFFGEGSRLTVL.

The chain couples TRBV4-1 to TRBJ2-7; no reliable D call. The CDR3 contains 13 residues. The V gene lost 1 base and the J gene lost 1 base, with 5 bases spanning the gap. Germline lookup yields CDR1 MGHRA and CDR2 YSYEKL. The CDR3 protein is CASSQVVSYEQYF. Written as DNA, the CDR3 is TGCGCCAGCAGCCAAGTAGTATCCTACGAGCAGTACTTC.

This chain uses TRBV6-6 with TRBJ2-1; D remains ambiguous. Trimming removed 2 bases from V and 8 bases from J, with 10 bases in between. CDR3 length equals 13 residues. Germline V CDR1 and CDR2: MNHNY, SVGAGI (reference sequence). Here the CDR3 reads CASSYLGFDEQFF. The CDR3 nucleotides read TGTGCCAGCAGTTACCTAGGTTTTGATGAGCAGTTCTTC.

This chain connects TRBV7-9 to TRBJ2-5; TRBD2 might be the D (6 bases). Germline V gene sequence: CDR1 SEHNR, CDR2 FQNEAQ (reference sequence). CDR3 length equals 13 residues. V was cut by 3 bases and J by 5 bases, with 10 bases left in between. The CDR3 nucleotides read TGTGCCAGCAGCTTGTCGCTAGCGGAGACCCAGTACTTC. This gives the protein CASSLSLAETQYF.

The chain couples TRBV18 to TRBJ2-5; tentatively, D is TRBD1 (5 bases). Germline V gene sequence: CDR1 KGHSH, CDR2 LQKENI. The ends were cut back, 4 bases at V and 5 bases at J, with 11 bases in the middle. The CDR3 is made up of 13 amino acids. The CDR3 reads CASSQGVRETQYF. The CDR3 DNA sequence: TGTGCCAGCTCACAAGGGGTCAGGGAGACCCAGTACTTC.

This chain links TRBV10-1 with TRBJ2-7; the D gene is possibly TRBD1 (5 bases). CDR1 is WNHNN and CDR2 is SYGVQD in the germline V gene (reference sequence). V was cut by 3 bases and J by 2 bases, with 11 bases left in between. The CDR3 is made up of 14 amino acids. The CDR3 region is CASSDDSATYEQYF. The DNA of the CDR3 is TGCGCCAGCAGTGATGACAGCGCTACCTACGAGCAGTACTTC.